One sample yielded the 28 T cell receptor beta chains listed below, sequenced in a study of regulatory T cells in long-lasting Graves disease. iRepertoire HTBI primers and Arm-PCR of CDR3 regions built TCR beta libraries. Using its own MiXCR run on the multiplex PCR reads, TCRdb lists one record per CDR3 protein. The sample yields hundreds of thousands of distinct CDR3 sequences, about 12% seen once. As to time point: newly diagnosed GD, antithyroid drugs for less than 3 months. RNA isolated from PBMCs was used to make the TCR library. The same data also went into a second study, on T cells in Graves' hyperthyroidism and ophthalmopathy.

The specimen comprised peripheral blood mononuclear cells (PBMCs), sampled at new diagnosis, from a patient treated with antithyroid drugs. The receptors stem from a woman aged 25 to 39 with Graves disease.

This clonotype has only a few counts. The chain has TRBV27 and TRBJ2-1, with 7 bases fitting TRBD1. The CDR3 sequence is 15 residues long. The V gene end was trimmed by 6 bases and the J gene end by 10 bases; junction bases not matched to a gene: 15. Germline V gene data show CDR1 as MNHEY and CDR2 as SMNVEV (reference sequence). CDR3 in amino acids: CASRTRQGTSREQFF. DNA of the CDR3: TGTGCCAGCAGGACTCGACAGGGTACGTCTAGAGAGCAGTTCTTC.

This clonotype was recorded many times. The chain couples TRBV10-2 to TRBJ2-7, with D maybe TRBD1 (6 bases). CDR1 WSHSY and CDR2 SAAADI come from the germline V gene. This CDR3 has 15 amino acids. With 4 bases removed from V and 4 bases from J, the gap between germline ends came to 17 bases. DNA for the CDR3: TGCGCCAGCAGTGCCTGGACAGCTGGGCCTTACGAGCAGTACTTC. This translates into CASSAWTAGPYEQYF.

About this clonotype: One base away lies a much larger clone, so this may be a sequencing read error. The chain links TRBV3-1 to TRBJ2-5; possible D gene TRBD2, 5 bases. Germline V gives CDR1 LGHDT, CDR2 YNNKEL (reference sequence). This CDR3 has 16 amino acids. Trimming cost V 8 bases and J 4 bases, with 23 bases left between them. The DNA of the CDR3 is TGTGCCAGCGGTGAACGAGGGCCGGGAAGACGAGAGACCCAGTACTTC. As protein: CASGERGPGRRETQYF.

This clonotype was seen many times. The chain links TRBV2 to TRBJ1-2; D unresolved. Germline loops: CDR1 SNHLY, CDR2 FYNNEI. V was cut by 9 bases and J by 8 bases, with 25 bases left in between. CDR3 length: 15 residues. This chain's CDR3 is CASLPLEGMYRGYTF. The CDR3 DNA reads TGTGCCAGTCTTCCCCTGGAGGGAATGTATAGGGGCTACACCTTC.

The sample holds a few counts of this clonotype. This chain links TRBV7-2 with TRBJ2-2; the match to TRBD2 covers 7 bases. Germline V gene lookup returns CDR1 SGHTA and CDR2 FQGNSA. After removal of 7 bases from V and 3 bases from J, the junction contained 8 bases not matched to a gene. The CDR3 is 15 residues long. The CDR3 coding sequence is TGTGCCAGCAAGGGAGGGAGCACTTACACCGGGGAGCTGTTTTTT. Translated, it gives CASKGGSTYTGELFF. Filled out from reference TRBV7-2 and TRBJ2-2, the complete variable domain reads GAGVSQSPSNKVTEKGKDVELRCDPISGHTALYWYRQSLGQGLEFLIYFQGNSAPDKSGLPSDRFSAERTGGSVSTLTIQRTQQEDSAVYLCASKGGSTYTGELFFGEGSRLTVL.

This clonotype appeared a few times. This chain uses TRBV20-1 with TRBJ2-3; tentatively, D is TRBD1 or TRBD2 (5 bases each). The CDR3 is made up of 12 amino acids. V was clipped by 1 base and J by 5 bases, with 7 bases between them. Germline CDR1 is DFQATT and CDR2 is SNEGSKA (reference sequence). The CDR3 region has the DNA TGCAGTGCTAGAGGAGGGGTAGATACGCAGTATTTT. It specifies CSARGGVDTQYF.

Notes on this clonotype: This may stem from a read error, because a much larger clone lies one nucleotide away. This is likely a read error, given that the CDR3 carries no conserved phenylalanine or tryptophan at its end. This CDR3 reads CASSQTPGQGYTEAFV. The CDR3 coding sequence is TGTGCCAGCAGCCAGACTCCGGGACAGGGGTACACTGAAGCTTTCGTT. This chain links TRBV11-3 with TRBJ1-1; 10 positions match TRBD1. V lost 5 bases to trimming and J lost 3 bases; unmatched junction nucleotides: 9. The CDR3 runs 16 residues. CDR1 is SGHNT, CDR2 YENEEA, per germline.

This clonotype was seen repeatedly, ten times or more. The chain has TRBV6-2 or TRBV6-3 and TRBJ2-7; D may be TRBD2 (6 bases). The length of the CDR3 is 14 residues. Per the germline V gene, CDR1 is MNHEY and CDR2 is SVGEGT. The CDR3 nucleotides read TGTGTCGCGGGGCCCAAGGCTGACACCTACGAGCAGTACTTC. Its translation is CVAGPKADTYEQYF.

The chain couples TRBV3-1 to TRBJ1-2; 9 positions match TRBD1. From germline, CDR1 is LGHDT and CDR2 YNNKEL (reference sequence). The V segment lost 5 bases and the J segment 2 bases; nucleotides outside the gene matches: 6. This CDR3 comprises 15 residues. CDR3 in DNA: TGTGCCAGCAGCAACAAACAGGGGGCAAACTATGGCTACACCTTC. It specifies CASSNKQGANYGYTF. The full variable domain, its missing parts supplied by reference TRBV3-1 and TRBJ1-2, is DTAVSQTPKYLVTQMGNDKSIKCEQNLGHDTMYWYKQDSKKFLKIMFSYNNKELIINETVPNRFSPKSPDKAHLNLHINSLELGDSAVYFCASSNKQGANYGYTFGSGTRLTVV.

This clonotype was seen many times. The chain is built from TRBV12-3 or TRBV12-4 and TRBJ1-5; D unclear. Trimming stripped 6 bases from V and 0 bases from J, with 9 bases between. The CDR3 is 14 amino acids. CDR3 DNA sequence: TGTGCCAGCAGCCTCGAATATAGCAATCAGCCCCAGCATTTT. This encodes CASSLEYSNQPQHF.

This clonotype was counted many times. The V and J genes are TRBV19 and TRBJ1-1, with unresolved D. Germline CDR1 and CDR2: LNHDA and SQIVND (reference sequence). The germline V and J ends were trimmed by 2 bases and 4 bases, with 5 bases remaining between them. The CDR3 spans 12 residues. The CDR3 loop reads CASSITGTEAFF. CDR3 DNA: TGTGCCAGTAGTATAACCGGCACTGAAGCTTTCTTT. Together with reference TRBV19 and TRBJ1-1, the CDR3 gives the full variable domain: DGGITQSPKYLFRKEGQNVTLSCEQNLNHDAMYWYRQDPGQGLRLIYYSQIVNDFQKGDIAEGYSVSREKKESFPLTVTSAQKNPTAFYLCASSITGTEAFFGQGTRLTVV.

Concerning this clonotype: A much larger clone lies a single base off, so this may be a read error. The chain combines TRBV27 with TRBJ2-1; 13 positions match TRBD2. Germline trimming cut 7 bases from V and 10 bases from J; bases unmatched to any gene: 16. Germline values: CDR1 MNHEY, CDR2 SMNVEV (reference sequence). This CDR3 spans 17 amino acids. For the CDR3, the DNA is TGTGCCAGCATTATTCCGGGACTAGCGGGACCTTACTACGAGCAGTTCTTC. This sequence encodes CASIIPGLAGPYYEQFF.

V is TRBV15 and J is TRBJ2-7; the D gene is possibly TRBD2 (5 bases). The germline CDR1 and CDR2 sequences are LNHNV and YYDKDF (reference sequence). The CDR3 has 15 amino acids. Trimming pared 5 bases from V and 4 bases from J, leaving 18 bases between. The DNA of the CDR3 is TGTGCCACCAGCCCCCTACTAGTGCGGGCATACGAGCAGTACTTC. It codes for CATSPLLVRAYEQYF.

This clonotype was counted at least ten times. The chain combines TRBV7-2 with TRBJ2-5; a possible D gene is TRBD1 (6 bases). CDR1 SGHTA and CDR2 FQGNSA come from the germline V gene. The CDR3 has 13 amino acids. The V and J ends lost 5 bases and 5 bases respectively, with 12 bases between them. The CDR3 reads CASSRGGAETQYF. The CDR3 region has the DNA TGTGCCAGCAGCCGAGGGGGAGCTGAGACCCAGTACTTC.

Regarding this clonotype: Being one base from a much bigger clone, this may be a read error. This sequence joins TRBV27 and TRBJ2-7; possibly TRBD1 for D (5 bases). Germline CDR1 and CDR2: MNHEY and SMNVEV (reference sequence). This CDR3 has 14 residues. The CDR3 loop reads CASSLRTPTYEQHF. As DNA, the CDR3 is TGTGCCAGCAGTTTGAGGACACCGACCTACGAGCAGCACTTC.

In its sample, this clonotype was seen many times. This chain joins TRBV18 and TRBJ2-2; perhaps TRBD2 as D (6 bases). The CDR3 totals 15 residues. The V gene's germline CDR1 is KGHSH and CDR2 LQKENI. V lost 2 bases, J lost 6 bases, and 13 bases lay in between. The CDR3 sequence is CASSPVSLASGELFF. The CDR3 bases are TGTGCCAGCTCACCAGTGAGCCTAGCGTCCGGGGAGCTGTTTTTT. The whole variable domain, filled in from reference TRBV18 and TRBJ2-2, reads NAGVMQNPRHLVRRRGQEARLRCSPMKGHSHVYWYRQLPEEGLKFMVYLQKENIIDESGMPKERFSAEFPKEGPSILRIQQVVRGDSAAYFCASSPVSLASGELFFGEGSRLTVL.

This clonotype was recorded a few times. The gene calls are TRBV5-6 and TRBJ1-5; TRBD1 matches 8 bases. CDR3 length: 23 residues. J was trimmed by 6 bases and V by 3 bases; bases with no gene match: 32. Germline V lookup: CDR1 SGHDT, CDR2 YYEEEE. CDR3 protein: CASSYPNPPDRDRRPNWGQPQHF. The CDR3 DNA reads TGTGCCAGCAGCTACCCTAACCCTCCGGATCGGGACAGGCGACCAAATTGGGGTCAGCCCCAGCATTTT.

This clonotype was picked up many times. This CDR3 reads CASSLDGQKNIQYF. The CDR3 DNA reads as TGTGCCAGCAGCTTAGATGGACAGAAAAACATTCAGTACTTC. The chain joins TRBV11-2 to TRBJ2-4; perhaps TRBD1 as D (6 bases). The V gene lost 0 bases and the J gene lost 4 bases, with 7 bases spanning the gap. In germline, CDR1 is SGHAT, CDR2 FQNNGV. There are 14 residues in the CDR3.

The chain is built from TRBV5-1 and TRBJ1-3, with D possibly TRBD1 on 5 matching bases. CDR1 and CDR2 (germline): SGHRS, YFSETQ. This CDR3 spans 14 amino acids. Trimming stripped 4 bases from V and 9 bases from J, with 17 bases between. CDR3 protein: CASSPAGGLGTIYF. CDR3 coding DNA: TGCGCCAGCAGCCCTGCTGGGGGTCTGGGCACCATATATTTT.

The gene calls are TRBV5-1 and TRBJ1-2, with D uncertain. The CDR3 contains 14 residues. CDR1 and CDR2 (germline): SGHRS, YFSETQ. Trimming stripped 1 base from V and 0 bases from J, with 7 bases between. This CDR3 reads CASSLTAANYGYTF. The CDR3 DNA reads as TGCGCCAGCAGCTTGACAGCAGCTAACTATGGCTACACCTTC.

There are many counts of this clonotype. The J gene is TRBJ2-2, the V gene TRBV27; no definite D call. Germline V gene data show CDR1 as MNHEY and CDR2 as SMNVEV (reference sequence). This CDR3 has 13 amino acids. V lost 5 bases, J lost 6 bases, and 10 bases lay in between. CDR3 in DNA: TGTGCCAGCAGTAGCCTGATGGCCGGGGAGCTGTTTTTT. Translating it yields CASSSLMAGELFF.

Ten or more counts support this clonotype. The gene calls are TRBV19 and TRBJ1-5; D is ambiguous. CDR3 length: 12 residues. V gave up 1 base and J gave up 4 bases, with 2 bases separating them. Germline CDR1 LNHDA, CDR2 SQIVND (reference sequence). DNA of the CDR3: TGTGCCAGTAGTATAGTGAATCAGCCCCAGCATTTT. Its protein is CASSIVNQPQHF.

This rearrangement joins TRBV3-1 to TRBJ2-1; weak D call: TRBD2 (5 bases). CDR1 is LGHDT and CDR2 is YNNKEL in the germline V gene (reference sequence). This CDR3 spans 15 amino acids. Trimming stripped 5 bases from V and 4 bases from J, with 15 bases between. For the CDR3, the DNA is TGTGCCAGCAGCTTCAGAGGGTCCCTATACAATGAGCAGTTCTTC. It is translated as CASSFRGSLYNEQFF.

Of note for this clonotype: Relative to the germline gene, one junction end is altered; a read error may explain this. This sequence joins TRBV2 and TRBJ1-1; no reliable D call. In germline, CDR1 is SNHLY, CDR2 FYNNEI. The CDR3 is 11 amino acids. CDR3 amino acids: CASGRNTETFF. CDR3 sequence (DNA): TGTGCCAGCGGCAGGAACACTGAAACTTTCTTT.

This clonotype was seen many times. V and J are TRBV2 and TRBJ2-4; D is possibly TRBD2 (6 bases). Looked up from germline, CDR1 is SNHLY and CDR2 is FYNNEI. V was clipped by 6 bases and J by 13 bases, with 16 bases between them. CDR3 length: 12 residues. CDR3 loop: CASSFPGLTQYF. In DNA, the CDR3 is TGTGCCAGCAGCTTTCCGGGACTGACACAGTACTTC.

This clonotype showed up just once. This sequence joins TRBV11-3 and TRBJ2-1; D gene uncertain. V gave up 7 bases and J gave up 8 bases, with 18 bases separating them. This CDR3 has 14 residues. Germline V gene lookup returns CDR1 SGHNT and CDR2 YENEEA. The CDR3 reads CASTSGYAQYEQFF. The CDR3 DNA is TGTGCCAGCACCTCAGGTTATGCTCAATATGAGCAGTTCTTC.

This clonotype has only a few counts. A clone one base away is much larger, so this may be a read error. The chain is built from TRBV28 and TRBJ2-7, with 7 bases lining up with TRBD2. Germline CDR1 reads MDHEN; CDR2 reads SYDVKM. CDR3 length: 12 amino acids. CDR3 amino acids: CASSLTSYGQYF. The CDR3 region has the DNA TGTGCCAGCAGTTTGACTAGCTACGGGCAGTACTTC.

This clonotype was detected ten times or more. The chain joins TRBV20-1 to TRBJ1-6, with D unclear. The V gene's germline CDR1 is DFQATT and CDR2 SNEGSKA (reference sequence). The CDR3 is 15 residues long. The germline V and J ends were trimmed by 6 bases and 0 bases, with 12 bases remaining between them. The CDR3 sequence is CSARNPSSYNSPLHF. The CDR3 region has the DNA TGCAGTGCCCGCAATCCCAGCTCCTATAATTCACCCCTCCACTTT.